The rows below give T cell receptor beta chains drawn from one sample of a study of technical replicates of blood from a few donors. Clones were read by immunoSEQ multiplex PCR, and TCRdb kept only the in-frame ones, dropping some. Altogether over 90,000 clones are present, nearly 97% being singletons, with the ten largest covering 0.21%. The sample comprised T cells isolated from PBMCs. The receptors derive from a human donor in good health. CDR3s include the opening cysteine and the closing phenylalanine or tryptophan. The order of the fields is CDR3 DNA, CDR3 protein, V gene, J gene, D gene. A D gene is named only where the DNA matches it firmly.

CDR3nt: TGTGCCATAGCACCGACAGGAGTTAATGAAAAACTGTTTTTT
CDR3aa: CAIAPTGVNEKLFF
v_gene: TRBV19
j_gene: TRBJ1-4
d_gene: -

CDR3nt: TGCGCCAGCCGGGGTAACGGAAACACCATATATTTT
CDR3aa: CASRGNGNTIYF
v_gene: TRBV6-1
j_gene: TRBJ1-3
d_gene: -

CDR3nt: TGCGCCAGCAGCCAAGTTACAGGGGGGGGCGGGGAGCTGTTTTTT
CDR3aa: CASSQVTGGGGELFF
v_gene: TRBV4-1
j_gene: TRBJ2-2
d_gene: -

CDR3nt: TGTGCCAGCAGCCAAGCTCGGGCAGGAGGCGATGGCTACACCTTC
CDR3aa: CASSQARAGGDGYTF
v_gene: TRBV4-2
j_gene: TRBJ1-2
d_gene: -

CDR3nt: TGCGCCAGCAGCCGTCTAGCGGGAGGGCCTTTAATAGCCAAAAACATTCAGTACTTC
CDR3aa: CASSRLAGGPLIAKNIQYF
v_gene: TRBV4-1
j_gene: TRBJ2-4
d_gene: TRBD2

CDR3nt: TGCGCCAGCAGTTCGGGGGGGACAGCCTACGAGCAGTACTTC
CDR3aa: CASSSGGTAYEQYF
v_gene: TRBV10-1
j_gene: TRBJ2-7
d_gene: -

CDR3nt: TGCGCCAGCAGCCAAGATTTCCTTGGAGGGGTTACTGAAGCTTTCTTT
CDR3aa: CASSQDFLGGVTEAFF
v_gene: TRBV4-1
j_gene: TRBJ1-1
d_gene: -

CDR3nt: TGCGCCAGCAGCCAAGACCAGGGACTAGTGGAGACCCAGTACTTC
CDR3aa: CASSQDQGLVETQYF
v_gene: TRBV4-1
j_gene: TRBJ2-5
d_gene: TRBD2

CDR3nt: TGTGCCAGCAGCTTAAACTTACTGAACGAGCAGTACTTC
CDR3aa: CASSLNLLNEQYF
v_gene: TRBV11-2
j_gene: TRBJ2-7
d_gene: -

CDR3nt: TGCGCCAGCAGCCAAGACCTGGGCAACACTGAAGCTTTCTTT
CDR3aa: CASSQDLGNTEAFF
v_gene: TRBV4-1
j_gene: TRBJ1-1
d_gene: -